The rows below give T cell receptor beta chains drawn from one sample of a study of T cell responses to AZD1222 COVID-19 vaccine. Measured with immunoSEQ multiplex PCR; TCRdb has only the in-frame clones, and not every one. The table has 100,000 to 150,000 clones, just over 85% seen once. Sequenced here: peripheral blood, sampled on day 0 of AZD1222 vaccination. These receptor sequences come from an adult in good health. Each CDR3 is given with its conserved first and last residue. The order of the fields is clone size, V gene, D gene, J gene, CDR3 DNA, CDR3 protein. D genes are given only for firm matches. Clone size is not always given. Where it is, it says once, few, many or a class for expanded clones.

.	TRBV25-1	.	TRBJ1-5	TGTGCCAGCAGTGAATTCGGGGGGAGCAATCAGCCCCAGCATTTT	CASSEFGGSNQPQHF
.	TRBV6-1	.	TRBJ2-5	TGTGCCAGCAGTGAATGGGGCACGGTAGAAGAGACCCAGTACTTC	CASSEWGTVEETQYF
.	TRBV2	TRBD1	TRBJ1-1	TGTGCCAGCAGTGAACGGGCAGGGGGCTTGACTGAAGCTTTCTTT	CASSERAGGLTEAFF
.	TRBV5-6	.	TRBJ2-5	TGTGCCAGCAGCGAGGGACGGGGATTACAAGAGACCCAGTACTTC	CASSEGRGLQETQYF
.	TRBV11-2	.	TRBJ1-3	TGTGCCAGCAGCCAGGATGTCTCTGGAAACACCATATATTTT	CASSQDVSGNTIYF
.	TRBV6-5	.	TRBJ2-6	TGTGCCAGCAGTCAACTACTGGTGGGGGCCAACGTCCTGACTTTC	CASSQLLVGANVLTF
.	TRBV5-1	.	TRBJ2-3	TGCGCCAGCAGCTCCCGACAGGCTAGCACAGATACGCAGTATTTT	CASSSRQASTDTQYF
.	TRBV5-4	TRBD2	TRBJ2-7	TGTGCCAGCAGCTTGGCCGGAGCTAGCGGGAGTTGGGAGCAGTACTTC	CASSLAGASGSWEQYF
.	TRBV2	.	TRBJ2-7	TGTGCCAGCAGTGGCGAGGGCTCTGGGTCCTACGAGCAGTACTTC	CASSGEGSGSYEQYF
.	TRBV18	TRBD2	TRBJ2-7	TGTGCCAGCTCACCGGGCGGGAGCCGGTACGAGCAGTACTTC	CASSPGGSRYEQYF
.	TRBV28	TRBD2	TRBJ2-7	TGTGCCAGCAATCCTCTAGCGGGGGGGGCCGAGCAGTACTTC	CASNPLAGGAEQYF
.	TRBV9	TRBD1	TRBJ2-4	TGTGCCAGCGAGAACGACAGGGCGATCCAGTACTTC	CASENDRAIQYF
.	TRBV18	TRBD1	TRBJ1-3	TGTGCCAGCTCACCCGGGGACAGGAGCTCTGGAAACACCATATATTTT	CASSPGDRSSGNTIYF
.	TRBV7-3	TRBD2	TRBJ2-3	TGTGCCAGCAGCTCTCTAGCGGGGGGGCAACCTAGCACAGATACGCAGTATTTT	CASSSLAGGQPSTDTQYF
.	TRBV6-2/TRBV6-3	TRBD2	TRBJ2-1	TGTGCCTGCAGTGATAGCGGGGGGGCCTCCAATGAGCAGTTCTTC	CACSDSGGASNEQFF
once	TRBV7-9	.	TRBJ2-7	TGTGCCAGCAGCCTTAACAGGGACCACGAGCAGTACTTC	CASSLNRDHEQYF
.	TRBV5-1	TRBD1	TRBJ2-7	TGCGCCAGCAGCTTGTCAGGGGGCAGCGAGCAGTACTTC	CASSLSGGSEQYF
.	TRBV19	.	TRBJ1-1	TGTGCCAGTAGTATAAAGAACACTGAAGCTTTCTTT	CASSIKNTEAFF
.	TRBV9	.	TRBJ1-1	TGTGCCAGCAGCGTAACTGATTGGGGTATGACTGAAGCTTTCTTT	CASSVTDWGMTEAFF
.	TRBV5-5	.	TRBJ2-2	TGTGCCAGCACCCTAGGAGGGGGGGCCACCGGGGAGCTGTTTTTT	CASTLGGGATGELFF
.	TRBV18	TRBD2	TRBJ2-5	TGTGCCAGCTCCCCGTACGCTAGCGGGAAAGAGACCCAGTACTTC	CASSPYASGKETQYF
.	TRBV2	TRBD2	TRBJ2-1	TGTGCCAGCAGTGTTCTACTAGCGGGGAATGAGCAGTTCTTC	CASSVLLAGNEQFF
.	TRBV2	.	TRBJ2-2	TGTGCCAGCAGTGACCTCCGGAACACCGGGGAGCTGTTTTTT	CASSDLRNTGELFF
few	TRBV6-5	.	TRBJ2-1	TGTGCCAGCAGTTACTTCGAACGTGGTGAGCAGTTCTTC	CASSYFERGEQFF
.	TRBV28	TRBD1	TRBJ1-2	TGTGCCATTAACCCCGGGACAGGGAGCCCGTACTATGGCTACACCTTC	CAINPGTGSPYYGYTF
.	TRBV28	.	TRBJ2-7	TGTGCCAGTTCCGACGGGTTTCCCTACGAGCAGTACTTC	CASSDGFPYEQYF
.	TRBV19	TRBD1	TRBJ2-2	TGTGCCAGTAGTACGACAGGGGGTAACACCGGGGAGCTGTTTTTT	CASSTTGGNTGELFF
.	TRBV27	.	TRBJ1-2	TGTGCCAGCCGAGCCTCCAGGGTTTGGTATGGCTACACCTTC	CASRASRVWYGYTF
.	TRBV19	.	TRBJ1-5	TGTGCCAGTAGTATACAATGGGATCAGCCCCAGCATTTT	CASSIQWDQPQHF
.	TRBV19	.	TRBJ2-7	TGTGCCACTGAGGACGGGGTATCCTACGAGCAGTACTTC	CATEDGVSYEQYF
.	TRBV6-5	TRBD1	TRBJ2-7	TGTGCCAGCAGTTCAACGAGGGACAGCTACGAGCAGTACTTC	CASSSTRDSYEQYF
once	TRBV19	TRBD2	TRBJ2-2	TGTGCCAGTAGTAGACTAGCGGGTAGTACCGGGGAGCTGTTTTTT	CASSRLAGSTGELFF